The entry below gives a single T cell receptor beta chain sequence along with its context. This entry belongs to a study of cytomegalovirus exposure and HLA in healthy donors. Primers for the PCR totalled 60 Vbeta and 13 Jbeta. Using immunoSEQ multiplex PCR, the repertoire was profiled, and TCRdb retains in-frame clones only, with some absent. The table records approximately 190,000 clones, 75% to 90% of them present only once. Deletions cut 6 bases from V and 4 bases from J, with 18 bases between. The CDR3 sequence is 15 residues long. The germline V gene has CDR1 MDHEN and CDR2 SYDVKM. Source material: PBMCs. The TCR originated in a woman aged 45-60 years in good health and CMV-seropositive. J is TRBJ1-2 and V is TRBV28, with a possible D match to TRBD1 (6 bases). CDR3 coding DNA: TGTGCCAGCAGCCCATCGGGACAAGCATCCTATGGCTACACCTTC. It is translated as CASSPSGQASYGYTF.